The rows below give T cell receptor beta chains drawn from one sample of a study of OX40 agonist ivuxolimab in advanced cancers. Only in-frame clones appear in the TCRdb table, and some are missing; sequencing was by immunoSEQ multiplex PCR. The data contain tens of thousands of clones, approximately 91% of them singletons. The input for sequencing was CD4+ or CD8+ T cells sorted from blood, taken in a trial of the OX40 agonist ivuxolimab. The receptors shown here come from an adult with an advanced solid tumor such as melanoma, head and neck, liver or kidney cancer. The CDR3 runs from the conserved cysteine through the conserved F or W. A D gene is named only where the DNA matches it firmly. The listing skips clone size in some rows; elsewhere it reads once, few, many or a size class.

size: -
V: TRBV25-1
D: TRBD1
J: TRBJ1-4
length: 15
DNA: TGTGCCAGCAGCCCGGGACAGATCGCTAATGAAAAACTGTTTTTT
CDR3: CASSPGQIANEKLFF

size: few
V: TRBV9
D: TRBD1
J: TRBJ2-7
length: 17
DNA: TGTGCCAGCAGCCCAACAACAGGGGCCCCGTTTCTCGGCGAGCAGTACTTC
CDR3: CASSPTTGAPFLGEQYF

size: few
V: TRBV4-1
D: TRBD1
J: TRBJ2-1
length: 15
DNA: TGCGCCAGCAGCCAAGACGACAGGGCGAACAATGAGCAGTTCTTC
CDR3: CASSQDDRANNEQFF

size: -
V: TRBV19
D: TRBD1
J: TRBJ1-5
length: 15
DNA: TGTGCCAGTAGTTGGGGGACAGGTGCTGATCAGCCCCAGCATTTT
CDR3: CASSWGTGADQPQHF

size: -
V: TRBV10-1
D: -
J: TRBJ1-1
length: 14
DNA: TGCGCCAGCAGTGAGCGGCCAGTTTGGACTGAAGCTTTCTTT
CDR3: CASSERPVWTEAFF

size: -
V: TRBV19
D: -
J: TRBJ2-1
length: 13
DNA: TGTGCCAGTACCGCCAGAGTCTACAATGAGCAGTTCTTC
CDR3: CASTARVYNEQFF

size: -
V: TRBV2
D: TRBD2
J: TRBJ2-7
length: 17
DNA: TGTGCCAGCAGCTCTTTTACGACTAGCGGTTATCCCTACGAGCAGTACTTC
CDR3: CASSSFTTSGYPYEQYF

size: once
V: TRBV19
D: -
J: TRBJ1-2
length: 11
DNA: TGTGCCAGTAGTATGAACTATGGCTACACCTTC
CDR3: CASSMNYGYTF

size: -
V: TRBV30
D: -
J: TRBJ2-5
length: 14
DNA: TGTGCCTGGAGTGGCCTGGGGGCCCAAGAGACCCAGTACTTC
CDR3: CAWSGLGAQETQYF

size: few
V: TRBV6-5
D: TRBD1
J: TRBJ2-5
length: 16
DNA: TGTGCCAGCAGTTACTCCGACAGGGTAGGCGGAGAGACCCAGTACTTC
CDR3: CASSYSDRVGGETQYF

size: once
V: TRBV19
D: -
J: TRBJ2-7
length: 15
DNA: TGTGCCAGTAGCCTTACGGGGCCGCGAAACTACGAGCAGTACTTC
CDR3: CASSLTGPRNYEQYF

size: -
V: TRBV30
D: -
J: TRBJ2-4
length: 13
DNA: TGTGCTAGGGGGGTTTCTAGGGCAAACATTCAGTACTTC
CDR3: CARGVSRANIQYF

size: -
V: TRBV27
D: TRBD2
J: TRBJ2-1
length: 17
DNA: TGTGCCAGCCGGGGGCCTAGCGGGAGGAGCTCCTACAATGAGCAGTTCTTC
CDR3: CASRGPSGRSSYNEQFF

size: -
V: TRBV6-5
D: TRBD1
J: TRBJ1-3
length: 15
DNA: TGTGCCAGCAGCCGGGACAGATTTTTTGGAAACACCATATATTTT
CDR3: CASSRDRFFGNTIYF

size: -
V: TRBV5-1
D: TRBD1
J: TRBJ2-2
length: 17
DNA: TGCGCCAGCAGCTCCCCGTTAGGACAGGGTGTTGCCGGGGAGCTGTTTTTT
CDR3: CASSSPLGQGVAGELFF

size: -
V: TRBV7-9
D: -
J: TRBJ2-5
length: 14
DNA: TGTGCCAGCAGCTTACCCATGCGGGCAGAGACCCAGTACTTC
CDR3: CASSLPMRAETQYF

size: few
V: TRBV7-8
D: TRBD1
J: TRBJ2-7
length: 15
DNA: TGTGCCAGCAGCTTAGGGACAGGGAGCTCCTACGAGCAGTACTTC
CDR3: CASSLGTGSSYEQYF

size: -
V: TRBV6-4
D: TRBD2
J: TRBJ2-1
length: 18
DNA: TGTGCCAGCAGTGACCAACCACAGACTAGCGGGACTTACAATGAGCAGTTCTTC
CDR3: CASSDQPQTSGTYNEQFF

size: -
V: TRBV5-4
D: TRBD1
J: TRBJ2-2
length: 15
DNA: TGTGCCAGCAGCTTGGGGGACAGGGCCACCGGGGAGCTGTTTTTT
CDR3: CASSLGDRATGELFF

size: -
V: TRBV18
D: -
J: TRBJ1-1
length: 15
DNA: TGTGCCAGCTCACCATTCCGGGACGGGAACACTGAAGCTTTCTTT
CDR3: CASSPFRDGNTEAFF

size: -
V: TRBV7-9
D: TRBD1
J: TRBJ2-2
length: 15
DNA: TGTGCCAGCAGCTTAAGAGGGACAGTGCCCGGGGAGCTGTTTTTT
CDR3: CASSLRGTVPGELFF

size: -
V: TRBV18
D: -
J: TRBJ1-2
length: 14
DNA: TGTGCCAGCTCATACAGGGATCAAGGCTATGGCTACACCTTC
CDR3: CASSYRDQGYGYTF

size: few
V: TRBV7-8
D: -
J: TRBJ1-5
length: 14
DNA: TGTGCCAGCAGCTTCCAGGGGATGGATCAGCCCCAGCATTTT
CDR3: CASSFQGMDQPQHF